Listed below are T cell receptor beta chains from one sample, sequenced in a study of blood T cell repertoires in COVID-19. Only in-frame clones appear in the TCRdb table, and some are missing; sequencing was by immunoSEQ multiplex PCR. The data hold about 170,000 clones, with approximately 90% observed a single time. Source material: peripheral blood. The receptors originated from a man between 18 and 29 years old with COVID-19, enrolled during active disease. The CDR3 runs from the conserved cysteine through the conserved F or W. The order of the fields is clone size, CDR3 length, D gene, V gene, J gene, CDR3 protein, CDR3 DNA. D genes are given only for firm matches. The size field is filled for only some rows; it gives once, few, many or a size class.

clone size: NA; CDR3 length: 16; D gene: TRBD2; V gene: TRBV5-5; J gene: TRBJ2-7; CDR3 protein: CASSARTSGVSYEQYF; CDR3 DNA: TGTGCCAGCAGCGCCAGGACTAGCGGGGTCTCCTACGAGCAGTACTTC
clone size: NA; CDR3 length: 14; D gene: NA; V gene: TRBV28; J gene: TRBJ2-2; CDR3 protein: CASSLTGRTGELFF; CDR3 DNA: TGTGCCAGCAGTCTCACAGGGCGCACCGGGGAGCTGTTTTTT
clone size: NA; CDR3 length: 14; D gene: TRBD1; V gene: TRBV7-2; J gene: TRBJ2-7; CDR3 protein: CASSWGQNTYEQYF; CDR3 DNA: TGTGCCAGCAGCTGGGGACAGAACACCTACGAGCAGTACTTC
clone size: NA; CDR3 length: 16; D gene: TRBD2; V gene: TRBV28; J gene: TRBJ2-1; CDR3 protein: CASSWTSGSRYNEQFF; CDR3 DNA: TGTGCCAGCAGTTGGACTAGCGGGAGTAGGTACAATGAGCAGTTCTTC
clone size: NA; CDR3 length: 15; D gene: NA; V gene: TRBV15; J gene: TRBJ1-6; CDR3 protein: CATSRVGGANSPLHF; CDR3 DNA: TGTGCCACCAGCAGAGTCGGCGGGGCAAATTCACCCCTCCACTTT
clone size: NA; CDR3 length: 16; D gene: NA; V gene: TRBV9; J gene: TRBJ2-2; CDR3 protein: CASSVLGGSNTGELFF; CDR3 DNA: TGTGCCAGCAGCGTATTGGGCGGGTCGAACACCGGGGAGCTGTTTTTT
clone size: once; CDR3 length: 14; D gene: NA; V gene: TRBV7-8; J gene: TRBJ2-3; CDR3 protein: CASSSLTGSDTQYF; CDR3 DNA: TGTGCCAGCAGCTCTTTGACAGGCTCAGATACGCAGTATTTT
clone size: NA; CDR3 length: 16; D gene: NA; V gene: TRBV6-2/TRBV6-3; J gene: TRBJ2-1; CDR3 protein: CASSSWTLSSYNEQFF; CDR3 DNA: TGTGCCAGCAGTTCGTGGACTCTCAGCTCCTACAATGAGCAGTTCTTC
clone size: NA; CDR3 length: 17; D gene: TRBD2; V gene: TRBV3-1/TRBV3-2; J gene: TRBJ2-7; CDR3 protein: CASSQEGLAGDYHEQYF; CDR3 DNA: TGTGCCAGCAGCCAAGAGGGACTAGCGGGAGACTACCACGAGCAGTACTTC
clone size: NA; CDR3 length: 14; D gene: NA; V gene: TRBV28; J gene: TRBJ1-1; CDR3 protein: CASTPWAENTEAFF; CDR3 DNA: TGTGCCAGCACCCCATGGGCAGAGAACACTGAAGCTTTCTTT
clone size: NA; CDR3 length: 14; D gene: TRBD1; V gene: TRBV5-4; J gene: TRBJ1-2; CDR3 protein: CASSSGQGIYGYTF; CDR3 DNA: TGTGCCAGCAGCTCCGGACAGGGAATCTATGGCTACACCTTC
clone size: NA; CDR3 length: 15; D gene: TRBD2; V gene: TRBV11-1; J gene: TRBJ2-1; CDR3 protein: CASSLGASGSNEQFF; CDR3 DNA: TGTGCCAGCAGCTTAGGGGCTAGCGGGAGTAATGAGCAGTTCTTC
clone size: NA; CDR3 length: 14; D gene: NA; V gene: TRBV28; J gene: TRBJ2-7; CDR3 protein: CASSSIVAIYEQYF; CDR3 DNA: TGTGCCAGCAGTTCAATCGTCGCTATATACGAGCAGTACTTC
clone size: once; CDR3 length: 16; D gene: NA; V gene: TRBV19; J gene: TRBJ1-2; CDR3 protein: CASSTRTAGSGYGYTF; CDR3 DNA: TGTGCCAGTAGTACGAGGACTGCGGGGAGTGGTTATGGCTACACCTTC
clone size: NA; CDR3 length: 16; D gene: TRBD1; V gene: TRBV28; J gene: TRBJ2-7; CDR3 protein: CASTDAPGQGSYEQYF; CDR3 DNA: TGTGCCAGCACCGATGCTCCGGGACAGGGATCCTACGAGCAGTACTTC
clone size: NA; CDR3 length: 12; D gene: TRBD1; V gene: TRBV10-3; J gene: TRBJ2-7; CDR3 protein: CAISADRAEQYF; CDR3 DNA: TGTGCCATCAGTGCGGACAGGGCCGAGCAGTACTTC
clone size: NA; CDR3 length: 17; D gene: TRBD1; V gene: TRBV7-9; J gene: TRBJ1-1; CDR3 protein: CASSFRGLGPLNTEAFF; CDR3 DNA: TGTGCCAGCAGCTTCAGGGGGCTTGGGCCGTTGAACACTGAAGCTTTCTTT
clone size: NA; CDR3 length: 11; D gene: NA; V gene: TRBV12-5; J gene: TRBJ2-2; CDR3 protein: CASSGTGELFF; CDR3 DNA: TGTGCTAGCTCGGGCACCGGGGAGCTGTTTTTT
clone size: few; CDR3 length: 16; D gene: TRBD1; V gene: TRBV7-9; J gene: TRBJ1-2; CDR3 protein: CASSLARTGGNYGYTF; CDR3 DNA: TGTGCCAGCAGCTTAGCCCGGACAGGGGGTAACTATGGCTACACCTTC
clone size: NA; CDR3 length: 13; D gene: TRBD1; V gene: TRBV10-3; J gene: TRBJ2-4; CDR3 protein: CAIITGGEGIQYF; CDR3 DNA: TGTGCCATCATTACAGGGGGCGAGGGCATTCAGTACTTC
clone size: NA; CDR3 length: 13; D gene: TRBD1; V gene: TRBV6-2/TRBV6-3; J gene: TRBJ1-1; CDR3 protein: CASSFRGRTEAFF; CDR3 DNA: TGTGCCAGCAGCTTCAGGGGGCGGACTGAAGCTTTCTTT
clone size: NA; CDR3 length: 16; D gene: TRBD1; V gene: TRBV24-1; J gene: TRBJ1-3; CDR3 protein: CATSDLQGASGNTIYF; CDR3 DNA: TGTGCCACCAGTGATCTTCAGGGGGCTTCGGGAAACACCATATATTTT
clone size: NA; CDR3 length: 16; D gene: NA; V gene: TRBV27; J gene: TRBJ1-5; CDR3 protein: CASSLTWGGPNQPQHF; CDR3 DNA: TGTGCCAGCAGTCTGACATGGGGGGGACCTAATCAGCCCCAGCATTTT
clone size: NA; CDR3 length: 15; D gene: NA; V gene: TRBV7-2; J gene: TRBJ2-7; CDR3 protein: CASSLSQGYTYEQYF; CDR3 DNA: TGTGCCAGCAGCTTAAGCCAGGGATACACCTACGAGCAGTACTTC
clone size: NA; CDR3 length: 15; D gene: NA; V gene: TRBV28; J gene: TRBJ1-5; CDR3 protein: CASSLGDRLNQPQHF; CDR3 DNA: TGTGCCAGCAGTTTGGGAGACAGGCTCAATCAGCCCCAGCATTTT
clone size: NA; CDR3 length: 14; D gene: NA; V gene: TRBV5-6; J gene: TRBJ1-2; CDR3 protein: CASSPGQTNYGYTF; CDR3 DNA: TGTGCCAGCAGTCCGGGACAAACCAACTATGGCTACACCTTC
clone size: NA; CDR3 length: 15; D gene: TRBD1; V gene: TRBV29-1; J gene: TRBJ1-2; CDR3 protein: CSVEAVRDSPYGYTF; CDR3 DNA: TGCAGCGTTGAAGCCGTCCGGGACAGCCCCTATGGCTACACCTTC
clone size: NA; CDR3 length: 15; D gene: TRBD1; V gene: TRBV5-8; J gene: TRBJ1-1; CDR3 protein: CASSGRQGPNTEAFF; CDR3 DNA: TGTGCCAGCAGCGGACGACAGGGGCCGAACACTGAAGCTTTCTTT
clone size: NA; CDR3 length: 15; D gene: TRBD2; V gene: TRBV29-1; J gene: TRBJ2-5; CDR3 protein: CSVPFLAGGLETQYF; CDR3 DNA: TGCAGCGTTCCGTTTCTAGCGGGGGGTTTGGAGACCCAGTACTTC
clone size: NA; CDR3 length: 22; D gene: TRBD2; V gene: TRBV7-8; J gene: TRBJ2-3; CDR3 protein: CASSQQLPRPGLAGGLSDTQYF; CDR3 DNA: TGTGCCAGCAGCCAACAATTGCCACGGCCGGGACTAGCGGGAGGTCTATCCGATACGCAGTATTTT
clone size: NA; CDR3 length: 15; D gene: TRBD2; V gene: TRBV6-6; J gene: TRBJ2-2; CDR3 protein: CASSSLAGDPGELFF; CDR3 DNA: TGTGCCAGCAGTTCGCTAGCGGGAGATCCCGGGGAGCTGTTTTTT
clone size: NA; CDR3 length: 15; D gene: NA; V gene: TRBV18; J gene: TRBJ2-3; CDR3 protein: CASSPGGGPTDTQYF; CDR3 DNA: TGTGCCAGCTCGCCCGGGGGTGGGCCGACAGATACGCAGTATTTT
clone size: NA; CDR3 length: 14; D gene: NA; V gene: TRBV28; J gene: TRBJ1-5; CDR3 protein: CASTRGYSNQPQHF; CDR3 DNA: TGTGCCAGCACCAGGGGTTATAGCAATCAGCCCCAGCATTTT
clone size: NA; CDR3 length: 16; D gene: TRBD2; V gene: TRBV19; J gene: TRBJ2-1; CDR3 protein: CASSPRDYASYNEQFF; CDR3 DNA: TGTGCCAGTAGTCCTCGGGACTATGCCTCCTACAATGAGCAGTTCTTC
clone size: NA; CDR3 length: 15; D gene: NA; V gene: TRBV2; J gene: TRBJ1-2; CDR3 protein: CASSEAGPLNYGYTF; CDR3 DNA: TGTGCCAGCAGTGAAGCTGGGCCACTTAACTATGGCTACACCTTC
clone size: NA; CDR3 length: 13; D gene: TRBD1; V gene: TRBV11-2; J gene: TRBJ2-7; CDR3 protein: CASSYTGGVEQYF; CDR3 DNA: TGTGCCAGCAGCTATACAGGGGGTGTCGAGCAGTACTTC
clone size: NA; CDR3 length: 11; D gene: NA; V gene: TRBV6-5; J gene: TRBJ2-1; CDR3 protein: CASWAGNEQFF; CDR3 DNA: TGTGCCAGTTGGGCAGGGAATGAGCAGTTCTTC
clone size: NA; CDR3 length: 15; D gene: NA; V gene: TRBV18; J gene: TRBJ1-4; CDR3 protein: CASSPLVGSNEKLLF; CDR3 DNA: TGTGCCAGCTCACCACTGGTCGGGTCTAATGAAAAACTGCTTTTT
clone size: NA; CDR3 length: 17; D gene: TRBD1; V gene: TRBV7-2; J gene: TRBJ1-5; CDR3 protein: CASSQRAGGEGNQPQHF; CDR3 DNA: TGTGCCAGCAGTCAAAGAGCAGGGGGCGAGGGCAATCAGCCCCAGCATTTT
clone size: NA; CDR3 length: 15; D gene: NA; V gene: TRBV3-1/TRBV3-2; J gene: TRBJ1-4; CDR3 protein: CASSQDRDTSSELLF; CDR3 DNA: TGTGCCAGCAGCCAAGACAGGGACACCTCTTCGGAACTGCTTTTT
clone size: NA; CDR3 length: 15; D gene: NA; V gene: TRBV9; J gene: TRBJ2-7; CDR3 protein: CASSVEQGSTYEQYF; CDR3 DNA: TGTGCCAGCAGCGTAGAACAGGGAAGTACCTACGAGCAGTACTTC
clone size: NA; CDR3 length: 15; D gene: TRBD1; V gene: TRBV6-5; J gene: TRBJ2-7; CDR3 protein: CASSYLGQGNYEQYF; CDR3 DNA: TGTGCCAGCAGTTACCTGGGACAGGGCAACTACGAGCAGTACTTC
clone size: NA; CDR3 length: 13; D gene: NA; V gene: TRBV24-1; J gene: TRBJ2-7; CDR3 protein: CATSAAGVYEQYF; CDR3 DNA: TGTGCCACCAGTGCCGCAGGGGTCTACGAGCAGTACTTC
clone size: NA; CDR3 length: 16; D gene: NA; V gene: TRBV2; J gene: TRBJ2-7; CDR3 protein: CASSPLRPDSSYEQYF; CDR3 DNA: TGTGCCAGCAGCCCTCTTAGGCCTGACAGCTCCTACGAGCAGTACTTC
clone size: once; CDR3 length: 12; D gene: NA; V gene: TRBV5-1; J gene: TRBJ2-7; CDR3 protein: CASSRDSYEQYF; CDR3 DNA: TGCGCCAGCAGCCGGGACTCCTACGAGCAGTACTTC
clone size: NA; CDR3 length: 14; D gene: NA; V gene: TRBV4-3; J gene: TRBJ2-1; CDR3 protein: CASSQEATDNEQFF; CDR3 DNA: TGCGCCAGCAGCCAAGAGGCGACAGATAATGAGCAGTTCTTC
clone size: NA; CDR3 length: 20; D gene: TRBD2; V gene: TRBV4-1; J gene: TRBJ2-4; CDR3 protein: CASSQLLSLAGGLGKNIQYF; CDR3 DNA: TGCGCCAGCAGTCAACTCCTCTCCCTAGCGGGAGGGTTAGGCAAAAACATTCAGTACTTC